The TCR beta chain under discussion was sequenced for a study of OX40 agonist ivuxolimab in advanced cancers. This CDR3 is 16 amino acids long. Germline V CDR1 and CDR2: GTSNPN, SVGIG (reference sequence). With 6 bases clipped from V and 2 bases from J, the junction kept 13 bases outside the gene matches. A note on this clone: Antigen specificity is unknown.

Study findings and constraints: At 0.1 to 3.0 mg/kg and by week 6, clonal expansion occurred in CD4+ and CD8+ blood T cells.

Produced via immunoSEQ multiplex PCR; TCRdb's table is partial and in-frame only. The repertoire holds tens of thousands of clones, with roughly three quarters as singletons. Here the sequenced sample was CD4+ or CD8+ T cells sorted from blood, taken in a trial of the OX40 agonist ivuxolimab. The TCR was taken from an adult with an advanced solid tumor such as melanoma, head and neck, liver or kidney cancer. V is TRBV30 and J is TRBJ1-2, with 9 bases fitting TRBD1. The CDR3 nucleotides are TGTGCCTGTAAAGGGACAGGGAGTCGTGGAAACTATGGCTACACCTTC. This encodes CACKGTGSRGNYGYTF.